What follows are 19 T cell receptor beta chains derived from one specimen sequenced in a study of CD8+CD57+ T cells in acquired aplastic anemia. According to the study, genomic DNA was the template for TCR beta VDJ and CDR3 profiling. TCRdb recomputed calls from the reads with MiXCR, one row per CDR3 protein. In the table there are just over 400,000 distinct CDR3 sequences, around 72% of which are singletons. The sequenced sample consisted of sorted CD4+, CD8+, or CD8+CD57+ T cells (not recorded which) from PBMCs. The receptor source for this set is a human donor in good health, serving as a control.

This clonotype was counted only a few times. One end of the junction varies from germline; a read error may be responsible. The chain combines TRBV7-2 with TRBJ1-6, with no clear D. The CDR3 has 17 residues. The germline gives CDR1 SGHTA, CDR2 FQGNSA. In DNA, the CDR3 is TGTGCCAGCAGCTTAGCGATGGGAAGGGTCTATAATCCACCCCTCCACTTT. It is translated as CASSLAMGRVYNPPLHF.

This clonotype appeared many times. The chain is built from TRBV19 and TRBJ2-5, with a weak D call TRBD2 (5 bases). The V and J ends lost 5 bases and 4 bases respectively, with 11 bases between them. Germline lookup yields CDR1 LNHDA and CDR2 SQIVND (reference sequence). CDR3 length: 13 residues. The CDR3 loop is CASSETRLETQYF. The CDR3 nucleotides are TGTGCCAGTAGTGAAACTAGATTAGAGACCCAGTACTTC.

V and J are TRBV9 and TRBJ1-2, with D possibly matching TRBD1 (6 bases). V was pared by 5 bases and J by 12 bases, with 26 bases between. This CDR3 is 15 amino acids long. CDR1 and CDR2 from the germline V gene are SGDLS and YYNGEE. CDR3 amino acids: CASSESVLTGRGHTF. Here the CDR3 DNA reads TGTGCCAGCAGTGAGTCAGTACTGACAGGTCGCGGCCACACCTTC.

The chain employs TRBV6-1 and TRBJ1-4; D remains unclear. Germline V gives CDR1 MNHNS, CDR2 SASEGT. This CDR3 is built from 16 residues. Trimming stripped 4 bases from V and 6 bases from J, with 18 bases between. CDR3 nucleotides: TGTGCCAGCAGTGCTGAGATGACCCATCGGTATGAAAAACTGTTTTTT. Translation: CASSAEMTHRYEKLFF.

This chain uses TRBV20-1 with TRBJ2-5; unclear D gene. V was clipped by 6 bases and J by 3 bases, with 5 bases between them. The V gene's germline CDR1 is DFQATT and CDR2 SNEGSKA (reference sequence). This CDR3 is built from 10 residues. CDR3 loop: CSATEETQYF. The CDR3 region has the DNA TGCAGTGCCACAGAAGAGACCCAGTACTTC.

About this clonotype itself: This may come from a read error, since a much larger clone is one base off. The chain recombines TRBV5-1 with TRBJ2-2, with 9 bases fitting TRBD1. J lost 1 base, V lost 1 base, and 5 bases had no gene match. The CDR3 extends over 17 amino acids. The germline gives CDR1 SGHRS, CDR2 YFSETQ. CDR3 protein: CASSLPGTGRNTGELFF. The CDR3 DNA follows: TGCGCCAGCAGCTTGCCCGGGACAGGGCGGAACACCGGGGAGCTGTTTTTT.

About this clonotype: A read error may produce the germline difference seen at one junction end. The chain has TRBV9 and TRBJ2-7; no reliable D call. Germline V gene data show CDR1 as SGDLS and CDR2 as YYNGEE. The CDR3 extends over 14 amino acids. CDR3 residues: CASSVGSFSYVQYF. The CDR3 bases are TGTGCCAGCAGCGTTGGTAGTTTCTCCTACGTGCAGTACTTC.

This chain uses TRBV7-3 with TRBJ1-6; the D gene is possibly TRBD1 (5 bases). The CDR3 sequence is 14 residues long. Germline loops: CDR1 SGHTA, CDR2 FQGTGA. V was clipped by 4 bases and J by 9 bases, with 13 bases between them. CDR3 sequence: CASSYTRGGSPLHF. CDR3 DNA sequence: TGTGCCAGCAGCTACACAAGGGGAGGTTCACCCCTCCACTTT.

Note on this clonotype: Germline and junction disagree at one end, which may indicate a read error. The chain is built from TRBV4-1 and TRBJ1-2; D gene unclear. This CDR3 has 14 residues. Germline values: CDR1 MGHRA, CDR2 YSYEKL. The CDR3 region is CASSLEVTPVDYTF. The DNA of the CDR3 is TGTGCCAGCAGCTTAGAGGTGACGCCGGTGGACTACACCTTC.

This clonotype was observed many times. This sequence joins TRBV4-3 and TRBJ2-5, with 9 bases identical to TRBD2. Germline CDR1 is LGHNA and CDR2 is YSLEER. This CDR3 has 15 amino acids. Trimming took 5 bases from V and 5 from J; bases not matched to a gene: 9. The CDR3 loop reads CASSDAGGSWETQYF. The CDR3 DNA reads as TGCGCCAGCAGCGATGCGGGAGGGAGTTGGGAGACCCAGTACTTC.

The V gene is TRBV29-1, the J gene TRBJ1-2; D gene ambiguous. Trimming took 7 bases from V and 0 from J, leaving 18 bases between them. The length of the CDR3 is 15 residues. The germline V gene has CDR1 SQVTM and CDR2 ANQGSEA. The CDR3 sequence is CSAQGESDSNYGYTF. For the CDR3, the DNA is TGCAGCGCACAAGGAGAGTCCGATTCTAACTATGGCTACACCTTC.

This clonotype was seen at least ten times. The chain uses TRBV7-2 and TRBJ1-6, with no clear D. Per the germline V gene, CDR1 is SGHTA and CDR2 is FQGNSA. The V and J ends lost 7 bases and 3 bases respectively, with 4 bases between them. CDR3 size: 12 residues. CDR3 amino acids: CASTLYNSPLHF. CDR3 sequence (DNA): TGTGCCAGCACTCTCTATAATTCACCCCTCCACTTT.

This clonotype has more than one count but fewer than ten. This chain uses TRBV2 with TRBJ2-7; D unresolved. Germline V lookup: CDR1 SNHLY, CDR2 FYNNEI. The length of the CDR3 is 12 residues. Trimming shortened V by 6 bases and J by 5 bases, and 11 bases separated the two germline ends. The CDR3 DNA follows: TGTGCCAGCAGCCGAGGCCGCGACGAGCAGTACTTC. Translation gives CASSRGRDEQYF. Complete variable domain (other parts from reference TRBV2 and TRBJ2-7): EPEVTQTPSHQVTQMGQEVILRCVPISNHLYFYWYRQILGQKVEFLVSFYNNEISEKSEIFDDQFSVERPDGSNFTLKIRSTKLEDSAMYFCASSRGRDEQYFGPGTRLTVT.

The rearrangement links TRBV5-5 to TRBJ2-5; 9 nucleotides line up with TRBD1. This CDR3 is built from 17 residues. V shed 3 bases and J 5 bases; nucleotides not matched to a gene: 14. Germline CDR1 and CDR2: SGHKS and YYEKEE (reference sequence). The chain's CDR3 is CASSYVQPGTGLETQYF. The CDR3, as DNA: TGTGCCAGCAGCTATGTACAGCCCGGGACAGGGCTCGAGACCCAGTACTTC.

This clonotype was found many times. The chain uses TRBV18 and TRBJ2-1, with TRBD2 identical over 7 bases. The J segment lost 13 bases and the V segment lost 5 bases, leaving 8 bases of the junction unmatched. CDR1 is KGHSH, CDR2 LQKENI, per germline. The CDR3 is made up of 12 amino acids. The CDR3 sequence: CASSAPGGGQFF. CDR3 nucleotide sequence: TGTGCCAGCTCAGCCCCTGGCGGGGGTCAGTTCTTC.

This chain joins TRBV14 and TRBJ1-5, with 8 bases matching TRBD1. V lost 2 bases to trimming and J lost 5 bases; unmatched junction nucleotides: 11. Germline-derived CDR1 and CDR2 are SGHDN and FVKESK. This CDR3 is 17 amino acids long. The chain's CDR3 is CASSQRRGRGLDQPQHF. CDR3 DNA: TGTGCCAGCAGCCAACGTCGTGGCAGGGGGCTCGATCAGCCCCAGCATTTT.

The V gene is TRBV27, the J gene TRBJ2-5; tentatively, D is TRBD1 or TRBD2 (6 bases each). V gave up 2 bases and J gave up 4 bases, with 11 bases separating them. The CDR3 covers 14 residues. In germline, CDR1 is MNHEY, CDR2 SMNVEV (reference sequence). The CDR3 nucleotides read TGTGCCAGCAGTTTAAAAGGGGGAGGAGAGACCCAGTACTTC. Translating it yields CASSLKGGGETQYF.

This clonotype was recorded a few times. V usage is TRBV2 and J usage is TRBJ1-2; no reliable D call. V was cut by 5 bases and J by 0 bases, with 10 bases left in between. The CDR3 runs 14 residues. CDR1 and CDR2 from the germline V gene are SNHLY and FYNNEI. The CDR3: CASSTASPNYGYTF. The CDR3 region has the DNA TGTGCCAGCAGTACGGCAAGTCCTAACTATGGCTACACCTTC.

As DNA, the CDR3 is TGTGCCAGTAGTATATCCGGGGAGCTGTTTTTT. Amino acid sequence: CASSISGELFF. The chain carries TRBV19 and TRBJ2-2; D is unresolved. Deletions cut 2 bases from V and 6 bases from J, with 1 base between. The CDR3 is 11 residues long. Germline V gives CDR1 LNHDA, CDR2 SQIVND (reference sequence).